Listed here is a single T cell receptor (beta chain). Its antigen is not identified. This sample stems from a study of cytomegalovirus exposure and HLA in healthy donors. The wider study: A prior analysis found fewer than 120 million unique TCR beta sequences from around 180 million T cells. Study results and limitations: Many donors shared some public TCRs, even though most TCR sequences were rare.

Both 60 Vbeta primers and 13 Jbeta primers went into the PCR. Produced via immunoSEQ multiplex PCR; TCRdb's table is partial and in-frame only. The table shows over 150,000 clones, with more than 70% occurring only once. The germline V gene has CDR1 MNHNS and CDR2 SASEGT. V lost 8 bases to trimming and J lost 5 bases; unmatched junction nucleotides: 6. The CDR3 extends over 14 amino acids. Sequenced: PBMCs. The source is a boy aged 2 to 9 in good health and CMV-seronegative. This chain joins TRBV6-1 and TRBJ1-5; 10 nucleotides line up with TRBD1. CDR3 bases: TGTGCCAGCCGGAGGGACAGGGGTGATCAGCCCCAGCATTTT. Its protein is CASRRDRGDQPQHF.